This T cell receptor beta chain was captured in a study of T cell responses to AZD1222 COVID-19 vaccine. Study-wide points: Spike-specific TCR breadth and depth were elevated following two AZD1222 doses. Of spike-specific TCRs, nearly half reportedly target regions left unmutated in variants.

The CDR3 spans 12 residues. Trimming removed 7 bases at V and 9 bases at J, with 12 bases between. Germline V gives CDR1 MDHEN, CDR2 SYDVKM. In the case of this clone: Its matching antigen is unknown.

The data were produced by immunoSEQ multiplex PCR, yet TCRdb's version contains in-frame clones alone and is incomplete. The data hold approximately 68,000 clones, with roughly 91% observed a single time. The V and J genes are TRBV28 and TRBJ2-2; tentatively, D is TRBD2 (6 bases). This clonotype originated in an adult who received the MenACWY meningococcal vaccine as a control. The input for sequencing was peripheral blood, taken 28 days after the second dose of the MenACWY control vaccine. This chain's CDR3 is CASTQAGRELFF. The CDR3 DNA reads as TGTGCCAGCACCCAGGCGGGGAGGGAGCTGTTTTTT.